The clone carrying this T cell receptor (beta chain) occurred once. Its antigen is unidentified. Relative to the germline gene, one junction end is altered; a read error may explain this. The sample belongs to a study of T cells in Graves' hyperthyroidism and ophthalmopathy. Study-wide points: Among thyroid clonotypes expanded above 0.001, most also appeared in blood. A model of 13 V-J features distinguished ophthalmopathy from stable hyperthyroidism.

The study based diagnoses on clinical symptoms, serum thyroxine and TRAb, thyroid ultrasound and orbital computed tomography. Using 9.5 to 10 ml of fresh peripheral blood, PBMCs were prepared. Amplification targeted TCR beta CDR3 regions from RNA transcripts. A set of HTBI primers served as the primers for a first-round RT-PCR of the TCR CDR3. TCRdb independently ran MiXCR on the multiplex PCR reads; one entry per CDR3 protein. This table has around 490,000 distinct CDR3 sequences, 15% to 20% appearing once. CDR3 size: 14 residues. The chain carries TRBV12-3 or TRBV12-4 and TRBJ2-2; D is perhaps TRBD2 (6 bases). The origin of this receptor is a man aged 35-49 years with Graves' ophthalmopathy. The sequenced material came from blood. CDR3: CASSLGGNTGELVF. In DNA form, the CDR3 reads TGTGCCAGCAGTTTGGGGGGTAACACCGGGGAGCTGGTTTTT.